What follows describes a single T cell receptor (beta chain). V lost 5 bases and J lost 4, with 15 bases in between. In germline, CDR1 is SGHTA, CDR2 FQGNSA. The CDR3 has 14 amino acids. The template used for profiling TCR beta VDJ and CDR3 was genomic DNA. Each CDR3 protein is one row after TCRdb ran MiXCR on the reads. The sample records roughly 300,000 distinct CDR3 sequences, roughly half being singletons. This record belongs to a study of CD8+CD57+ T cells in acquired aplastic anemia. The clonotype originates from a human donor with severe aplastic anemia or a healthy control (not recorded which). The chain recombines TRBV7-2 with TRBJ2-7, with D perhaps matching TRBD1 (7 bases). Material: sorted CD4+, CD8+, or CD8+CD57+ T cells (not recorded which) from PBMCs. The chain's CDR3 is CASSRRQGGYEQYF. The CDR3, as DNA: TGTGCCAGCAGCCGCCGACAGGGAGGATACGAGCAGTACTTC.